These 5 T cell receptor beta chains were sequenced from one sample in a study of human T cells and chemical hapten exposure. TCRdb called the RACE reads again in MiXCR, with one record for every CDR3 protein. The data show about 80,000 distinct CDR3 sequences, around a tenth seen once. Time point of the sample: patch test 1, 2 weeks after DPC sensitization. As for treatment: therapeutic diphenylcyclopropenone sensitization with weekly scalp DPC. This specimen consisted of whole blood, obtained in connection with sensitization to the hapten diphenylcyclopropenone (DPC). Receptor source: a woman between 45 and 65 years old with alopecia areata. Some clones in this sample may be carry-over from other donors' samples.

This clonotype occurred many times. The chain employs TRBV7-9 and TRBJ2-3, with TRBD2 matching 9 bases. The CDR3 covers 15 residues. In germline, CDR1 is SEHNR, CDR2 FQNEAQ (reference sequence). The junction had 8 bases not matched to a gene; V was cut back by 5 bases and J by 5 bases. CDR3 residues: CASSTTSGPRDTQYF. CDR3 DNA sequence: TGTGCCAGCAGCACGACTAGCGGACCTCGAGATACGCAGTATTTT.

As to this clonotype: Since a much larger clone is just one base distant, this may be a read error. The chain couples TRBV12-3 or TRBV12-4 to TRBJ2-7, with 10 nucleotides matching TRBD2. CDR3 length equals 14 residues. The CDR3 region has the DNA TGTGTCAGCGGGGGGGTTCTGAGCTCCTACGAGCAGTACTTC. Amino acid sequence: CVSGGVLSSYEQYF.

The V call is TRBV11-2, the J call TRBJ2-5; D unclear. The CDR3 covers 12 residues. The V end was cut by 3 bases, the J end by 4 bases, with 6 bases between. The germline CDR1 and CDR2 sequences are SGHAT and FQNNGV. CDR3 sequence (DNA): TGTGCCAGCAGCTTCACCTCAGAGACCCAGTACTTC. It yields the protein CASSFTSETQYF.

This clonotype was found a few times. The CDR3 protein is CASSDRQTSPLHF. In nucleotides, the CDR3 is TGTGCCAGCAGTGATAGACAGACCTCACCCCTCCACTTT. The chain has TRBV6-4 and TRBJ1-6; maybe TRBD1 (5 bases). Trimming left V 3 bases short and J 10 bases short, with 10 bases between. The CDR3 runs 13 residues. From germline, CDR1 is MRHNA and CDR2 SNTAGT.

The V gene is TRBV25-1, the J gene TRBJ1-2; no clear D gene. V was shortened by 8 bases and J by 8 bases, with 6 bases between the two germline ends. Germline loops: CDR1 MGHDK, CDR2 SYGVNS. This CDR3 is built from 9 residues. CDR3 in amino acids: CASSDGYTF. CDR3 bases: TGTGCCAGCTCGGACGGCTACACCTTC.